The 15 T cell receptor beta chains given below trace back to one sample, sequenced in a study of T cells in Graves' hyperthyroidism and ophthalmopathy. Template material for amplifying TCR beta CDR3 regions consisted of RNA transcripts. First-round RT-PCR of the TCR CDR3 relied on the HTBI primer set. TCRdb recomputed calls from the multiplex PCR reads with MiXCR, one row per CDR3 protein. The data show 400,000 to 550,000 distinct CDR3 sequences, with around a quarter seen just once and around 11% held by the top ten. Sequencing input: blood. These receptor sequences come from a young woman with Graves' ophthalmopathy.

This clonotype was found many times. This rearrangement joins TRBV7-3 to TRBJ2-7; TRBD1 matches at 9 bases. Germline CDR1 reads SGHTA; CDR2 reads FQGTGA. CDR3 length: 15 residues. Trimming at V came to 2 bases and at J to 6 bases, leaving 8 bases not matched to a gene. Written as DNA, the CDR3 is TGTGCCAGCAGCTTACCCCACAGGGGGCTGGTCGAGCAGTACTTC. Residues: CASSLPHRGLVEQYF.

This clonotype was counted at least ten times. This chain connects TRBV20-1 to TRBJ1-2; D might be TRBD1 (5 bases). The CDR3 is 12 amino acids. The V end lost 5 bases, the J end lost 6 bases, and 13 bases lay between the germline ends. Looked up from germline, CDR1 is DFQATT and CDR2 is SNEGSKA (reference sequence). The CDR3, as DNA: TGCAGTGCTCGGGACCCCTGGGATGGCTACACCTTC. Translating gives CSARDPWDGYTF.

This clonotype was seen repeatedly, ten times or more. The chain recombines TRBV27 with TRBJ2-7, with D maybe TRBD2 (6 bases). The CDR3 extends over 15 amino acids. In germline, CDR1 is MNHEY, CDR2 SMNVEV (reference sequence). V was shortened by 4 bases and J by 5 bases, with 18 bases between the two germline ends. CDR3 sequence: CASSSGELTGDEQYF. In nucleotides, the CDR3 is TGTGCCAGCAGTTCGGGAGAGCTTACGGGGGACGAGCAGTACTTC.

The chain uses TRBV2 and TRBJ1-2; the D is unclear. The CDR3 is 11 residues long. Germline CDR1 reads SNHLY; CDR2 reads FYNNEI. V was pared by 2 bases and J by 7 bases, with 5 bases between. Here the CDR3 reads CASSEYFGYTF. The CDR3, as DNA: TGTGCCAGCAGTGAATACTTTGGCTACACCTTC.

This clonotype was counted ten times or more. The rearrangement uses TRBV27 and TRBJ1-1; D gene unclear. CDR3 size: 15 residues. Trimming cost V 0 bases and J 1 base, with 9 bases left between them. CDR1 MNHEY and CDR2 SMNVEV come from the germline V gene (reference sequence). The CDR3 spells CASSLSPGWNTEAFF. The CDR3 nucleotides are TGTGCCAGCAGTTTATCGCCAGGTTGGAACACTGAAGCTTTCTTT.

The chain couples TRBV19 to TRBJ1-1; D is unclear. Trimming took off 3 bases at V and 1 base at J, with 9 bases between the two ends. CDR1 and CDR2 from the germline V gene are LNHDA and SQIVND (reference sequence). The CDR3 is 14 amino acids. The CDR3 reads CASSITPGNTEAFF. For the CDR3, the DNA is TGTGCCAGTAGTATTACCCCCGGGAACACTGAAGCTTTCTTT.

There are many counts of this clonotype. The chain combines TRBV27 with TRBJ2-5; no clear D gene. The V end lost 5 bases, the J end lost 5 bases, and 12 bases lay between the germline ends. In germline, CDR1 is MNHEY, CDR2 SMNVEV (reference sequence). CDR3 length: 13 amino acids. The CDR3 DNA sequence: TGTGCCAGCAGTACCAGTCCCTACGAGACCCAGTACTTC. Protein: CASSTSPYETQYF.

This clonotype showed up many times. V and J are TRBV6-5 and TRBJ1-1; D unclear. CDR1 is MNHEY, CDR2 SVGAGI, per germline. This CDR3 has 15 amino acids. Trimming cost V 2 bases and J 2 bases, with 12 bases left between them. Here the CDR3 reads CASSYEHTTNTEAFF. The CDR3 DNA reads as TGTGCCAGCAGTTACGAACATACCACAAACACTGAAGCTTTCTTT.

This clonotype was detected many times. V usage is TRBV2 and J usage is TRBJ1-2; the D is unclear. V was trimmed by 4 bases and J by 4 bases, leaving 10 bases between them. The CDR3 sequence is 13 residues long. CDR1 and CDR2 from the germline V gene are SNHLY and FYNNEI. CDR3 nucleotide sequence: TGTGCCAGCAGTGGTCAGGCCTCCTATGGCTACACCTTC. Protein product: CASSGQASYGYTF.

This clonotype occurred many times. The V and J genes are TRBV29-1 and TRBJ2-7, with D possibly matching TRBD1 (6 bases). Trimming shortened V by 1 base and J by 7 bases, and 17 bases separated the two germline ends. This CDR3 comprises 14 residues. The germline V gene encodes CDR1 SQVTM and CDR2 ANQGSEA. The CDR3 DNA sequence: TGCAGCGTTGAAGTCTTTCGGCCTCAGGGGGAGCAGTACTTC. This encodes CSVEVFRPQGEQYF.

This clonotype has a handful of counts. V gene TRBV20-1 combines with J gene TRBJ1-1, with D possibly matching TRBD1 (5 bases). The CDR3 spans 13 residues. Germline loops: CDR1 DFQATT, CDR2 SNEGSKA (reference sequence). Between the trimmed V and J ends, which lost 3 bases and 0 bases, there was a span of 8 bases. The CDR3, as DNA: TGCAGTGCTAGGCGGGACGTGAACACTGAAGCTTTCTTT. Translated: CSARRDVNTEAFF.

A few counts support this clonotype. This chain connects TRBV28 to TRBJ2-6; D is perhaps TRBD1 (5 bases). In germline, CDR1 is MDHEN, CDR2 SYDVKM. V was clipped by 4 bases and J by 3 bases, with 10 bases between them. This CDR3 is built from 15 residues. This CDR3 reads CASSSIGVGANVLTF. The CDR3 coding sequence is TGTGCCAGCAGTTCAATAGGGGTTGGGGCCAACGTCCTGACTTTC.

The V call is TRBV20-1, the J call TRBJ1-5; D ambiguous. Trimming removed 5 bases from V and 2 bases from J, with 13 bases in between. The CDR3 totals 14 residues. From germline, CDR1 is DFQATT and CDR2 SNEGSKA (reference sequence). The CDR3 DNA reads TGCAGTGCTCCCCGGGGTGAGGGCAATCAGCCCCAGCATTTT. As protein: CSAPRGEGNQPQHF.

This clonotype was found a few times. The CDR3 region has the DNA TGTGCCAGCAGCTCCGGACTAGGGAGCACCGGGGAGCTGTTTTTT. Translated: CASSSGLGSTGELFF. This chain connects TRBV5-5 to TRBJ2-2; TRBD2 matches 7 bases. Germline assignment: CDR1 SGHKS and CDR2 YYEKEE (reference sequence). The CDR3 has 15 residues. The V segment lost 3 bases and the J segment 4 bases; nucleotides outside the gene matches: 6. Complete variable domain (other parts from reference TRBV5-5 and TRBJ2-2): DAGVTQSPTHLIKTRGQQVTLRCSPISGHKSVSWYQQVLGQGPQFIFQYYEKEERGRGNFPDRFSARQFPNYSSELNVNALLLGDSALYLCASSSGLGSTGELFFGEGSRLTVL.

In this sample, this clonotype turned up many times. The chain combines TRBV2 with TRBJ2-7, with TRBD2 identical over 10 bases. Unmatched junction bases numbered 6, after V lost 2 bases and J lost 5 bases. CDR3 size: 15 residues. Looked up from germline, CDR1 is SNHLY and CDR2 is FYNNEI. The CDR3 nucleotides read TGTGCCAGCAGTGAATTGCCTAGCGGGGGCCACGAGCAGTACTTC. This sequence encodes CASSELPSGGHEQYF. Combining the CDR3 with reference TRBV2 and TRBJ2-7 gives the whole variable domain EPEVTQTPSHQVTQMGQEVILRCVPISNHLYFYWYRQILGQKVEFLVSFYNNEISEKSEIFDDQFSVERPDGSNFTLKIRSTKLEDSAMYFCASSELPSGGHEQYFGPGTRLTVT.